The 9 T cell receptor beta chains reported below all come from one sample, sequenced in a study of glioma-infiltrating T cells. TCR alpha and beta CDR3 regions were amplified from RNA using iRepertoire nested multiplex PCR. TCRdb ran MiXCR on the multiplex PCR reads and lists one entry per CDR3 protein. The repertoire holds about 180,000 distinct CDR3 sequences, with about 47% as singletons. Sequences were obtained from glioma tissue, nonneoplastic brain tissue, or PBMCs (not recorded which). The receptors were gathered from a human donor with low-grade glioma or glioblastoma, undergoing nonglioma brain surgery, or in good health (not recorded which).

This clonotype was counted ten times or more. The rearrangement links TRBV2 to TRBJ2-5; D might be TRBD1 (5 bases). This CDR3 has 13 amino acids. Germline assignment: CDR1 SNHLY and CDR2 FYNNEI. V was cut by 6 bases and J by 3 bases, with 11 bases left in between. The CDR3 sequence: CASRRDREETQYF. Written as DNA, the CDR3 is TGTGCCAGCAGACGAGACAGAGAAGAGACCCAGTACTTC.

This clonotype was seen a few times. J is TRBJ2-5 and V is TRBV11-2; D unresolved. This CDR3 spans 15 amino acids. V was trimmed by 1 base and J by 5 bases, leaving 14 bases between them. CDR1 and CDR2 (germline): SGHAT, FQNNGV. The CDR3 coding sequence is TGTGCCAGCAGCTTAGCGAGAACCCTAGGGGAGACCCAGTACTTC. Amino acids: CASSLARTLGETQYF.

This clonotype was counted ten times or more. This chain connects TRBV10-3 to TRBJ1-1; TRBD1 is a possible D gene (6 bases). CDR1 ENHRY and CDR2 SYGVKD come from the germline V gene. The CDR3 has 14 amino acids. V was trimmed by 2 bases and J by 4 bases, leaving 11 bases between them. In DNA form, the CDR3 reads TGTGCCATCAGTGAGGGGGGGCCGAGCACTGAAGCTTTCTTT. The encoded protein is CAISEGGPSTEAFF.

The chain couples TRBV2 to TRBJ1-5; D gene unclear. Trimming took off 1 base at V and 0 bases at J, with 7 bases between the two ends. The CDR3 is 15 residues long. Germline CDR1 reads SNHLY; CDR2 reads FYNNEI. CDR3 sequence reads: CASSEVRNSNQPQHF. Written as DNA, the CDR3 is TGTGCCAGCAGTGAAGTACGGAATAGCAATCAGCCCCAGCATTTT.

As to this clonotype: This likely comes from a read error, as the CDR3 has no conserved phenylalanine or tryptophan at its end. The chain couples TRBV2 to TRBJ2-7; perhaps TRBD2 as D (5 bases). CDR1 SNHLY and CDR2 FYNNEI come from the germline V gene. V lost 2 bases and J 6 bases, leaving 20 bases between the germline ends. This CDR3 has 16 residues. The CDR3 DNA reads TGTGCCAGCAGTGAATCAGAGATAGCTAGCCGCCTCGAGCAGTACCTC. Its protein is CASSESEIASRLEQYL.

About this clonotype itself: This may come from a read error, since a much larger clone is one base off. The chain joins TRBV28 to TRBJ1-1; 7 positions match TRBD1. CDR1 is MDHEN and CDR2 is SYDVKM in the germline V gene. The CDR3 runs to 14 residues. The CDR3 loop reads CAGSLHPGQNQAFF. The DNA of the CDR3 is TGTGCCGGCAGCCTCCACCCGGGACAGAATCAAGCTTTCTTT.

With regard to this clonotype: An end of the junction differs from the germline gene, which may be a read error. This chain links TRBV3-1 with TRBJ2-3; TRBD1 is a possible D gene (6 bases). The CDR3 totals 16 residues. The germline CDR1 and CDR2 sequences are LGHDT and YNNKEL (reference sequence). The CDR3 nucleotides are TGTGCCAGCAGTCAAGTTTTCAGGGGACGAACAGATACGAAGTATTTT. It translates to CASSQVFRGRTDTKYF.

Remarks on this clonotype: This may come from a read error, since a much larger clone is one base off. V gene TRBV28 combines with J gene TRBJ2-2, with TRBD2 matching over 7 bases. The germline V gene has CDR1 MDHEN and CDR2 SYDVKM. This CDR3 region has 15 residues. Trimming at V came to 5 bases and at J to 5 bases, leaving 8 bases not matched to a gene. The CDR3 DNA reads as TGTGCCAGCAGTGTAGAGGGAGCGGGAACCGGGGAGCTGTTTTTT. Translating it yields CASSVEGAGTGELFF.

This clonotype was seen at least ten times. The CDR3 nucleotides are TGCAGTGCTGCCCCGCCTGGAGGGACATCCTACGAGCAGTACTTC. This encodes CSAAPPGGTSYEQYF. The V gene is TRBV20-1, the J gene TRBJ2-7; D tentatively fits TRBD1 or TRBD2 (6 bases each). The CDR3 covers 15 residues. V was cut by 5 bases and J by 1 base, with 18 bases left in between. Germline assignment: CDR1 DFQATT and CDR2 SNEGSKA (reference sequence).